This T cell receptor beta chain stems from a study of shared clonotypes between healthy human individuals (dated by TCRdb to about 2020). At the level of the whole study: The cohort included three men and a couple of women between 18 and 49 years of age. To estimate repertoire size and how much clonotype sharing occurs between individuals, the study deeply sequenced the blood TCR repertoires of about five healthy adults. For each donor, CD4 naive and CD4 memory were each run on three plates, CD8 naive on two plates, and CD8 memory on one plate. Different laboratories and diverse techniques were used to prepare libraries and sequence TCR repertoires, to increase sequencing depth and limit assay-specific biases. Each donor's leukapheresis produced roughly between roughly 0.85 and 9.5 billion PBMCs.

Using the deep immunoSEQ assay, multiplex PCR amplified TCR CDR3 regions from genomic DNA. Genomic DNA extracted from each cell subset was distributed evenly over all wells of several immunoSEQ 96-well plates, and each plate served as one replicate. For sorted subsets, about 220 ng of genomic DNA, equivalent to some 33,000 T cell genomes, went into each replicate PCR. The purified libraries were quantified using a Qubit 3.0 fluorometer, sized with a Bioanalyzer 2100, and then quantified again using the KAPA Library Quantification kit. Every immunoSEQ 96-well plate was sequenced on a dedicated single-read 150-cycle Illumina NextSeq 550 flow cell. On the authors' methods: Because the immunoSEQ output held only junctional sequences and lacked quality scores, the filtering could not match the filtering applied to full-length reads. To assign V/J genes and CDR3, sequences were annotated using PyIR, a Python wrapper for IgBLAST v1.9, with IMGT germline references. Reads with weak V/J assignments (E-value above 1e-6), missing CDR3, stop codons, out-of-frame junctions, or ambiguous translated residues were removed. V3J clonotypes were defined as sequences sharing the same inferred V gene, J gene, and CDR3 amino acid sequence. Percentage overlap between repertoires was computed as shared unique clonotypes divided by the size of the smaller repertoire. Richness of each repertoire was evaluated using RTK rarefaction, the Chao1 estimator, and Recon v2.1 estimates of unobserved clonotypes. OLGA was used to compute generation probabilities for all TCRbeta clonotypes that the gDNA method yielded from a handful of donors. The immuneACCESS repertoire file appears here via TCRdb, limited to in-frame rearrangements. These files lack a portion of the clones; in checked studies, under half of the deficit traces to unresolved V genes, and the cause of the others is not known. The V and J calls and clone size are taken from that table; D and trimming were inferred from the DNA. The sample table lists millions of clones, more than 80% of them with a count of one. The top ten clonotypes cover 0.14% of the sample.

From the cysteine up to the phenylalanine, the CDR3 has a length of 14 residues. Only the CDR3 part of the read is kept: 42 bases, read in frame from the first base. The V and J ends are trimmed by 4 bases and 4 bases, leaving 14 bases between them. For CDR1 and CDR2, the germline V gene lists SGHRS and YFSETQ. Study-wide findings and limitations: Sampling was restricted to blood, and TCR repertoires in tissue are likely to differ from TCR repertoires in blood. Because the study included a small number of donors, the genetic and exposure-history diversity represented was limited. Even with the large sequencing depth, rarefaction of the sorted-subset datasets indicated that sequencing was incomplete. Compared with non-shared clonotypes, the clonotypes found in all four sorted-subset donors had higher generation probabilities. Across a few donors, approximately 4.9% of naive CD4, roughly 3.5% of naive CD8, roughly 2.3% of memory CD4, and 0.3% to 0.45% of memory CD8 clonotypes were shared. Pairwise subsampling indicated that sequencing depth was expected to affect the degree of clonotype sharing among donors. Larger estimated clonotype richness was generally found for naive subsets than for memory subsets.

Comments on this clone: This clone's antigen is unknown. Qualities for individual bases were not recorded, and no much larger clone is one base off.

The donors were healthy, HIV-negative adults with no recently reported acute infections or vaccinations. All donors were Caucasian adults living in Nashville, Tennessee, USA. CD4+ T cells were enriched through magnetic negative selection, after which naive cells were positively selected on CD45RA and the remaining negative fraction served as the memory subset. Blood was obtained by leukapheresis, after which PBMCs were separated by Ficoll-Histopaque density gradient centrifugation and cryopreserved in liquid nitrogen vapor phase. Analytical flow cytometry was used to check the purity and quantity of every magnetically sorted T cell population. Each sorted fraction had its genomic DNA isolated and then quantified by UV absorbance on a Nanodrop 2000c.

What was sequenced was naive CD4+ T cells sorted from blood. Reading the label with the study, this specimen's cell subset or site is: CD45RA+ positively selected. This clonotype was obtained from a young man in good health. The V and J genes are TRBV5-1 and TRBJ2-5, with a weak D call of TRBD2 (5 bases match). CDR3 sequence: CASSSRDPRETQYF. The bases read TGCGCCAGCAGCAGTCGGGATCCCCGAGAGACCCAGTACTTC. The entire variable domain, with the stretches around the CDR3 drawn from the reference TRBV5-1 and TRBJ2-5 proteins, is KAGVTQTPRYLIKTRGQQVTLSCSPISGHRSVSWYQQTPGQGLQFLFEYFSETQRNKGNFPGRFSGRQFSNSRSEMNVSTLELGDSALYLCASSSRDPRETQYFGPGTRLLVL.